Following are 12 T cell receptor beta chains from one sample sequenced in a study of T cells in Graves' hyperthyroidism and ophthalmopathy. Template material for amplifying TCR beta CDR3 regions consisted of RNA transcripts. HTBI primers were used for first-round RT-PCR of the TCR CDR3. From the multiplex PCR reads, TCRdb called clonotypes with MiXCR, one entry per CDR3 protein. The sample has about 590,000 distinct CDR3 sequences, about a sixth seen once; the top ten hold under 7.5%. Sequencing used blood. All receptors come from a woman aged 25 to 39 with Graves' hyperthyroidism.

About this clonotype: A much larger clone differs by one base, so this may be a read error. The chain is built from TRBV27 and TRBJ2-5; TRBD1 matches at 7 bases. CDR1 is MNHEY, CDR2 SMNVEV, per germline (reference sequence). The CDR3 has 16 residues. Trimming removed 11 bases from V and 5 bases from J; junction bases left unmatched: 20. The CDR3 is CAGTPFPPTGEETQYF. DNA for the CDR3: TGTGCCGGCACTCCCTTTCCCCCAACAGGGGAGGAGACCCAGTACTTC.

As regards this clonotype: This may arise from a read error, as a much more abundant clone is one base away. The chain has TRBV30 and TRBJ2-7; D might be TRBD2 (7 bases). The germline gives CDR1 GTSNPN, CDR2 SVGIG (reference sequence). Trimming took off 1 base at V and 5 bases at J, with 18 bases between the two ends. This CDR3 has 15 amino acids. DNA for the CDR3: TGTGCCTGGAGTGAAGGGGGAGGGCTGGTCGACGAGCAGTACTTC. Amino acid sequence: CAWSEGGGLVDEQYF. Full variable domain (missing parts from reference TRBV30 and TRBJ2-7): SQTIHQWPATLVQPVGSPLSLECTVEGTSNPNLYWYRQAAGRGLQLLFYSVGIGQISSEVPQNLSASRPQDRQFILSSKKLLLSDSGFYLCAWSEGGGLVDEQYFGPGTRLTVT.

The chain recombines TRBV19 with TRBJ1-1; the D gene is possibly TRBD1 (5 bases). The CDR3 contains 13 residues. The V gene's germline CDR1 is LNHDA and CDR2 SQIVND (reference sequence). V was cut by 4 bases and J by 3 bases, with 9 bases left in between. The CDR3 region is CASSTDRDTEAFF. CDR3 sequence (DNA): TGTGCCAGTAGTACTGACAGAGACACTGAAGCTTTCTTT. Using reference TRBV19 and TRBJ1-1 for the parts outside the CDR3, the full variable domain is DGGITQSPKYLFRKEGQNVTLSCEQNLNHDAMYWYRQDPGQGLRLIYYSQIVNDFQKGDIAEGYSVSREKKESFPLTVTSAQKNPTAFYLCASSTDRDTEAFFGQGTRLTVV.

On this clonotype itself: A much larger clone differs by one base, so this may be a read error. V and J are TRBV30 and TRBJ2-7; perhaps TRBD1 as D (6 bases). Germline V CDR1 and CDR2: GTSNPN, SVGIG (reference sequence). V was pared by 7 bases and J by 6 bases, with 13 bases between. The CDR3 spans 11 residues. The CDR3 region has the DNA TGTGCCTTGGGGGCCACGGCCGAGCAGTACTTC. This encodes CALGATAEQYF.

This clonotype showed up many times. The chain uses TRBV5-5 and TRBJ2-3, with 11 bases matching TRBD2. The CDR3 loop spans 16 amino acids. V was pared by 5 bases and J by 3 bases, with 8 bases of the junction left unmatched. Germline CDR1 reads SGHKS; CDR2 reads YYEKEE (reference sequence). CDR3 DNA sequence: TGTGCCAGCAGTCCTACCGGGACTAGCGGTACAGATACGCAGTATTTT. Translated: CASSPTGTSGTDTQYF.

This clonotype was seen repeatedly, ten times or more. CDR3 sequence reads: CASSLSGRSTEAFF. CDR3 in DNA: TGCGCCAGCAGCTTGAGTGGTCGGTCCACTGAAGCTTTCTTT. V is TRBV5-1 and J is TRBJ1-1, with D hard to call. This CDR3 spans 14 amino acids. V lost 1 base to trimming and J lost 4 bases, with 11 bases between them. Germline lookup yields CDR1 SGHRS and CDR2 YFSETQ.

On this clonotype: The junction and the germline gene differ at one end; a read error may be behind it. The J gene is TRBJ2-7, the V gene TRBV7-9; D is possibly TRBD1 (6 bases). Looked up from germline, CDR1 is SEHNR and CDR2 is FQNEAQ (reference sequence). This CDR3 region has 13 residues. The CDR3 DNA follows: TGTGCCAACAGCTTAGTACTGACAGGAGAGCAGTACTTC. This translates into CANSLVLTGEQYF.

The rearrangement uses TRBV14 and TRBJ1-1; 8 bases are shared with TRBD1. The ends lost 4 bases at V and 1 base at J; junction bases unmatched: 8. Germline CDR1 is SGHDN and CDR2 is FVKESK. CDR3 length: 16 residues. The CDR3 coding sequence is TGTGCCAGCAGCCGAAAGAGAGACAGGGGGAACACTGAAGCTTTCTTT. It is translated as CASSRKRDRGNTEAFF. The complete variable domain, with remaining parts taken from reference TRBV14 and TRBJ1-1, reads EAGVTQFPSHSVIEKGQTVTLRCDPISGHDNLYWYRRVMGKEIKFLLHFVKESKQDESGMPNNRFLAERTGGTYSTLKVQPAELEDSGVYFCASSRKRDRGNTEAFFGQGTRLTVV.

V and J are TRBV20-1 and TRBJ2-4, with a possible D match to TRBD2 (6 bases). This CDR3 is 15 amino acids long. V was trimmed by 2 bases and J by 5 bases, leaving 16 bases between them. Looked up from germline, CDR1 is DFQATT and CDR2 is SNEGSKA (reference sequence). The CDR3 coding sequence is TGCAGTGCTAGAAGCAGGCGCGGGACTGAAAACATTCAGTACTTC. The encoded protein is CSARSRRGTENIQYF.

This rearrangement joins TRBV20-1 to TRBJ1-1; D is unresolved. Per germline, CDR1 DFQATT and CDR2 SNEGSKA (reference sequence). The CDR3 runs to 11 residues. With 4 bases removed from V and 5 bases from J, the gap between germline ends came to 8 bases. The CDR3 nucleotides are TGCAGTGCTATGCGCGGGACTGAAGCTTTCTTT. Protein product: CSAMRGTEAFF.

This clonotype was recorded many times. J is TRBJ2-7 and V is TRBV6-1, with TRBD2 matching over 10 bases. V was pared by 5 bases and J by 3 bases, with 7 bases of the junction left unmatched. Germline V gene sequence: CDR1 MNHNS, CDR2 SASEGT. The CDR3 spans 15 residues. The CDR3 DNA follows: TGTGCCAGCAGTCTAACTAGCGGGGTCAACTACGAGCAGTACTTC. Translated: CASSLTSGVNYEQYF.

This clonotype was counted ten times or more. V is TRBV28 and J is TRBJ2-7, with D hard to call. V was pared by 2 bases and J by 4 bases, with 6 bases between. CDR3 length: 12 residues. Germline CDR1 reads MDHEN; CDR2 reads SYDVKM. CDR3 region: CASSLVRYEQYF. The DNA of the CDR3 is TGTGCCAGCAGTTTAGTTCGTTACGAGCAGTACTTC.